One and the same sample provided the 20 T cell receptor beta chains below, sequenced in a study of T cell responses to AZD1222 COVID-19 vaccine. Assay: immunoSEQ multiplex PCR; the TCRdb copy retains only in-frame clones and omits some. Among approximately 120,000 clones, about 89% were seen once, and the ten largest hold 4.5%. This sample comprised peripheral blood, obtained on day 0 of AZD1222 vaccination. All receptors derive from an adult in good health.

This chain joins TRBV4-2 and TRBJ1-5, with D unclear. The length of the CDR3 is 15 residues. Germline V gene lookup returns CDR1 LGHNA and CDR2 YNFKEQ. Trimming took off 4 bases at V and 0 bases at J, with 10 bases between the two ends. The CDR3 region is CASSPGEDSNQPQHF. The CDR3 bases are TGTGCCAGCAGCCCGGGAGAGGATAGCAATCAGCCCCAGCATTTT.

V and J are TRBV28 and TRBJ1-1; the match to TRBD1 covers 9 bases. The junction had 8 bases not matched to a gene; V was cut back by 8 bases and J by 1 base. The CDR3 runs 15 residues. Germline-derived CDR1 and CDR2 are MDHEN and SYDVKM. Here the CDR3 reads CASLTGGSGNTEAFF. CDR3 sequence (DNA): TGTGCCAGCCTTACAGGGGGCTCAGGGAACACTGAAGCTTTCTTT. The variable domain in full, completed from reference TRBV28 and TRBJ1-1, reads DVKVTQSSRYLVKRTGEKVFLECVQDMDHENMFWYRQDPGLGLRLIYFSYDVKMKEKGDIPEGYSVSREKKERFSLILESASTNQTSMYLCASLTGGSGNTEAFFGQGTRLTVV.

The chain joins TRBV5-1 to TRBJ2-7; unclear D gene. Germline-derived CDR1 and CDR2 are SGHRS and YFSETQ. CDR3 length: 14 amino acids. V lost 4 bases, J lost 2 bases, and 13 bases lay in between. Written as DNA, the CDR3 is TGCGCCAGCAGCCCGGAACGGCTCCCCTACGAGCAGTACTTC. Translated: CASSPERLPYEQYF.

The rearrangement joins TRBV5-6 to TRBJ1-6; perhaps TRBD1 as D (5 bases). This CDR3 is 16 amino acids long. V lost 2 bases to trimming and J lost 0 bases, with 9 bases between them. The V gene's germline CDR1 is SGHDT and CDR2 YYEEEE. The CDR3 DNA sequence: TGTGCCAGCAGCTTAAGACAGAGCTCCTATAATTCACCCCTCCACTTT. Protein product: CASSLRQSSYNSPLHF.

V is TRBV7-3 and J is TRBJ1-2; no definite D call. CDR1 and CDR2 (germline): SGHTA, FQGTGA. The CDR3 sequence is 13 residues long. Trimming cost V 5 bases and J 6 bases, with 13 bases left between them. CDR3 DNA sequence: TGTGCCAGCAGCCTGACCTCTAGCCATGGCTACACCTTC. As protein: CASSLTSSHGYTF.

This chain joins TRBV5-1 and TRBJ2-7; the D gene could be TRBD1 or TRBD2 (7 bases each). Germline lookup yields CDR1 SGHRS and CDR2 YFSETQ. Trimming took off 3 bases at V and 2 bases at J, with 12 bases between the two ends. This CDR3 comprises 14 residues. CDR3 region: CASSSGGGPYEQYF. CDR3 DNA sequence: TGCGCCAGCAGCTCAGGGGGGGGCCCCTACGAGCAGTACTTC.

This clone was counted once. The rearrangement joins TRBV5-6 to TRBJ2-7; TRBD1 aligns across 7 bases. The CDR3 totals 15 residues. The germline gives CDR1 SGHDT, CDR2 YYEEEE. Trimming at V came to 2 bases and at J to 2 bases, leaving 7 bases not matched to a gene. DNA for the CDR3: TGTGCCAGCAGCTTACGAGACAGGGAGCCCTACGAGCAGTACTTC. Translation gives CASSLRDREPYEQYF.

V usage is TRBV19 and J usage is TRBJ2-2; D is perhaps TRBD1 (6 bases). Germline V gives CDR1 LNHDA, CDR2 SQIVND (reference sequence). The CDR3 is 16 residues long. V was shortened by 6 bases and J by 1 base, with 15 bases between the two germline ends. This chain's CDR3 is CASSNPWGQNTGELFF. Here the CDR3 DNA reads TGTGCCAGTAGCAATCCGTGGGGGCAGAACACCGGGGAGCTGTTTTTT.

The chain joins TRBV3-1 (or the pseudogene TRBV3-2) to TRBJ1-1, with a possible D match to TRBD1 (6 bases). The germline V gene has CDR1 LGHDT and CDR2 YNNKEL (reference sequence). V dropped 3 bases and J dropped 2 bases, with 13 bases sitting between them. The CDR3 extends over 15 amino acids. CDR3 in amino acids: CASSQGWGPNTEAFF. For the CDR3, the DNA is TGTGCCAGCAGCCAGGGGTGGGGGCCCAACACTGAAGCTTTCTTT.

The V call is TRBV4-3, the J call TRBJ1-5; D is unresolved. Germline V gene sequence: CDR1 LGHNA, CDR2 YSLEER. The V end lost 0 bases, the J end lost 0 bases, and 6 bases lay between the germline ends. There are 15 residues in the CDR3. The CDR3 DNA reads TGCGCCAGCAGCCAAGATTTCGTTAGCAATCAGCCCCAGCATTTT. It encodes CASSQDFVSNQPQHF.

The CDR3 is CATSESGQPSGNTEAFF. The CDR3 DNA is TGTGCCACCAGTGAATCGGGACAGCCGAGTGGGAACACTGAAGCTTTCTTT. The V call is TRBV24-1, the J call TRBJ1-1, with TRBD1 matching 7 bases. CDR1 and CDR2 from the germline V gene are KGHDR and SFDVKD. The trim removed 4 bases at V and 1 base at J, leaving 11 bases unmatched. This CDR3 is 17 amino acids long.

The gene calls are TRBV9 and TRBJ1-1; maybe TRBD1 (5 bases). Per germline, CDR1 SGDLS and CDR2 YYNGEE. The CDR3 has 15 amino acids. V lost 0 bases, J lost 4 bases, and 13 bases lay in between. The CDR3 sequence: CASSVASQGRTEAFF. CDR3 DNA sequence: TGTGCCAGCAGCGTAGCTTCCCAGGGACGCACTGAAGCTTTCTTT.

The chain links TRBV5-4 to TRBJ1-5; 8 nucleotides match TRBD1. Germline trimming cut 6 bases from V and 2 bases from J; bases unmatched to any gene: 10. Germline V gene lookup returns CDR1 SGHNT and CDR2 YYREEE (reference sequence). The CDR3 is 16 residues long. The CDR3 protein is CASTLDQGAGNQPQHF. The CDR3 coding sequence is TGTGCCAGCACCTTAGATCAGGGGGCCGGCAATCAGCCCCAGCATTTT.

The chain has TRBV4-3 and TRBJ1-6; D remains ambiguous. Germline lookup yields CDR1 LGHNA and CDR2 YSLEER. The CDR3 extends over 16 amino acids. V lost 2 bases and J lost 6, with 14 bases in between. The CDR3 loop is CASSQKGNYGNSPLHF. The CDR3 DNA sequence: TGCGCCAGCAGCCAAAAAGGGAACTATGGTAATTCACCCCTCCACTTT.

The chain couples TRBV9 to TRBJ2-1; TRBD2 matches at 9 bases. V was pared by 0 bases and J by 9 bases, with 16 bases of the junction left unmatched. The CDR3 runs 18 residues. Germline V gene lookup returns CDR1 SGDLS and CDR2 YYNGEE. This CDR3 is CASSVASGANAPLGEQFF. CDR3 nucleotide sequence: TGTGCCAGCAGCGTAGCTAGCGGGGCCAACGCCCCCCTCGGTGAGCAGTTCTTC.

J is TRBJ2-1 and V is TRBV27; weak D call: TRBD2 (6 bases). Trimming stripped 10 bases from V and 0 bases from J, with 10 bases between. The CDR3 has 13 amino acids. The germline CDR1 and CDR2 sequences are MNHEY and SMNVEV (reference sequence). CDR3: CATSSVSYNEQFF. DNA of the CDR3: TGTGCCACTTCTAGCGTCTCCTACAATGAGCAGTTCTTC.

The V call is TRBV20-1, the J call TRBJ2-7; no clear D. The CDR3 length is 10 residues. Trimming removed 2 bases from V and 1 base from J, with 0 bases in between. Germline V gene data show CDR1 as DFQATT and CDR2 as SNEGSKA (reference sequence). The CDR3 spells CSARSYEQYF. The CDR3 bases are TGCAGTGCTAGATCCTACGAGCAGTACTTC.

V and J are TRBV15 and TRBJ2-1; the D gene is possibly TRBD2 (6 bases). V was pared by 2 bases and J by 0 bases, with 17 bases between. The CDR3 has 18 amino acids. Germline V gene sequence: CDR1 LNHNV, CDR2 YYDKDF (reference sequence). In DNA form, the CDR3 reads TGTGCCACCAGCAGACGATACCGGGGACTGAGCTCCTACAATGAGCAGTTCTTC. Protein sequence: CATSRRYRGLSSYNEQFF.

The chain links TRBV6-5 to TRBJ2-7, with TRBD1 identical over 9 bases. V was pared by 6 bases and J by 4 bases, with 10 bases of the junction left unmatched. There are 15 residues in the CDR3. Germline-derived CDR1 and CDR2 are MNHEY and SVGAGI. CDR3 DNA: TGTGCCAGCAGCGACACCGGGACAGGGCGTTACGAGCAGTACTTC. It yields the protein CASSDTGTGRYEQYF.

This rearrangement joins TRBV18 to TRBJ2-3; D is undetermined. CDR1 KGHSH and CDR2 LQKENI come from the germline V gene. With 6 bases removed from V and 6 bases from J, the gap between germline ends came to 16 bases. The CDR3 is 14 residues long. The CDR3 here is CASSTWAETDTQYF. The CDR3 nucleotides are TGTGCCAGCTCGACCTGGGCAGAAACGGATACGCAGTATTTT.